The clone carrying this T cell receptor (beta chain) has only a few counts. This entry belongs to a study of blood T cell repertoires in COVID-19. The CDR3 loop spans 15 amino acids. Sequencing was performed with immunoSEQ multiplex PCR; in TCRdb, only in-frame clones are kept and a portion is missing. The data show about 220,000 clones, roughly 84% seen once. The chain couples TRBV21-1 to TRBJ1-1. TRBV21-1 is noted as a pseudogene. The sample was peripheral blood. The receptor was isolated from a woman in her sixties or seventies with acute or convalescent COVID-19. DNA for the CDR3: TGTGCCAGCAGCAAAATCGAGGGATTGAACACTGAAGCTTTCTTT. It codes for CASSKIEGLNTEAFF.